This T cell receptor beta chain was sequenced in a study of blood T cell repertoires in COVID-19 (dated by TCRdb to about 2020). Regarding the study in general: Samples from collaborators originated in the United States, Italy and Spain and spanned both the acute and convalescent phases of COVID-19. The prospective study material was composed of cDNA or gDNA derived from T cells, B-cell-depleted T cells, or PBMCs. Nearly every sample came with metadata listing a de-identified subject ID, COVID-19 status, age in years and sex. Samples were obtained from the ongoing ImmuneRACE study (first 160 participants) and from over 1,000 subjects provided by 6 global collaborators. The dataset comprised deeply sampled blood TCRbeta repertoires from subjects exposed to, actively infected with, or recovered from COVID-19. A freely available public database, intended as a resource for researchers studying the immune response to SARS-CoV-2, is where the repertoires were released. HLA class I and class II types, where available, came from metadata supplied by the sample provider rather than from assay-based typing.

Measured from the cysteine to the phenylalanine, the CDR3 is 11 residues long. Only CDR3 DNA is held: 33 bases, read in frame from base 1. According to the germline V gene (reference sequence), CDR1 reads DFQATT and CDR2 reads SNEGSKA. TCRbeta CDR3 regions were amplified from genomic DNA by means of the immunoSEQ Assay, a bias-controlled multiplex PCR. The authors' pipeline ran thus. The number of nucleated cells in each sample was estimated from the amplification of reference gene primers within the assay. Sequence reads were collapsed and filtered to measure the absolute abundance of every unique TCRbeta CDR3 rearrangement. For each sample, productive Simpson clonality was calculated as the square root of Simpson's diversity index across productive rearrangements. The table comes from immuneACCESS by way of TCRdb, which keeps in-frame sequences with V and J called. Part of the clones is missing from these tables; in studies checked, under half for an unresolved V gene and the rest for unknown reasons. V, J and clone size are taken as reported in that table, and D and trimming were inferred from the DNA itself. The sample table records over 200,000 clones; roughly 89% of these occur just once. The ten largest clonotypes hold 6.2% of the sample.

On the study overall, not on this receptor specifically: How much clinical and demographic metadata was included differed by source and by participant, and the metadata was provided uncurated.

A word on this clone: This clone's antigen is unknown. It has no much larger one-base neighbor in the sample; base qualities were not kept.

Another Seattle source contributed samples from volunteer blood donors who had recovered from COVID-19. Each collaborating institution followed its own protocols to collect whole blood in K2EDTA tubes. Collaborator samples were shipped for TCRbeta analysis as frozen whole blood, isolated PBMCs, or DNA extracted from either sample type. Specimen: peripheral blood. This receptor was taken from a man aged 55 to 70 who had recovered from COVID-19. The chain joins TRBV20-1 to TRBJ2-3, with 8 central nucleotides matching TRBD2. The DNA sequence is as follows: TGCGGGCGGGAGGTCACAGATACGCAGTATTTT. This is translated as CGREVTDTQYF.